One TCR beta chain is described in this entry. The data belong to a study of T cell responses to AZD1222 COVID-19 vaccine. Study-wide background: Pooled samples include second doses given at about 4 or 12 weeks.

Unmatched junction bases numbered 2, after V lost 6 bases and J lost 2 bases. CDR1 is SNHLY, CDR2 FYNNEI, per germline. The CDR3 contains 14 residues. The assay was immunoSEQ multiplex PCR, and TCRdb's table has in-frame clones only and misses some. Among approximately 150,000 clones listed, approximately 89% were seen once. The chain combines TRBV2 with TRBJ2-2, with TRBD1 matching 8 bases. The input for sequencing was peripheral blood, taken on day 0 of AZD1222 vaccination. The sequence derives from an adult in good health. CDR3 in DNA: TGTGCCAGCAGGACAGGGGTAAACACCGGGGAGCTGTTTTTT. The encoded protein is CASRTGVNTGELFF. Looking up the rest from reference TRBV2 and TRBJ2-2 gives the full variable domain: EPEVTQTPSHQVTQMGQEVILRCVPISNHLYFYWYRQILGQKVEFLVSFYNNEISEKSEIFDDQFSVERPDGSNFTLKIRSTKLEDSAMYFCASRTGVNTGELFFGEGSRLTVL.